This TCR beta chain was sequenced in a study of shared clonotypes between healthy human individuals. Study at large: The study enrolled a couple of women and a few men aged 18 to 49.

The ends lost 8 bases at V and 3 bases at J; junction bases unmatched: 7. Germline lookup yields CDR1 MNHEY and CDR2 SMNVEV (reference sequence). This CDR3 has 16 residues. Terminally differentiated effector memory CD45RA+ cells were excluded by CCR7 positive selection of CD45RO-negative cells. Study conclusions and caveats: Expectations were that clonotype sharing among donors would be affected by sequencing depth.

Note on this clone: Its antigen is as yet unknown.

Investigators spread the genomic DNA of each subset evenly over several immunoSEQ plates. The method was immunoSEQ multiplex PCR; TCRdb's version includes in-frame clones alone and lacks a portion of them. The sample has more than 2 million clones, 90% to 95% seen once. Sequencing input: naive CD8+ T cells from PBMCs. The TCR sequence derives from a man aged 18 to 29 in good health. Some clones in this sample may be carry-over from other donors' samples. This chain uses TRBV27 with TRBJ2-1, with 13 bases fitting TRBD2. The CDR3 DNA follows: TGTGCCAGCCATGCCCGACTAGCGGGAGGCTACAATGAGCAGTTCTTC. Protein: CASHARLAGGYNEQFF.